This T cell receptor (beta chain) was captured by sequencing in a study of shared clonotypes between healthy human individuals. The repertoire was sequenced with immunoSEQ multiplex PCR; TCRdb's copy has only in-frame clones and lacks some. In the table there are around 2.5 million clones, roughly 93% of which are singletons. V lost 5 bases, J lost 6 bases, and 16 bases lay in between. The CDR3 loop spans 14 amino acids. Per germline, CDR1 MDHEN and CDR2 SYDVKM. The V and J genes are TRBV28 and TRBJ1-1; unclear D gene. Sequencing used naive CD4+ T cells from PBMCs. Subset: CD45RA+ positively selected. The sequence was obtained from a young man in good health. Some clones in this sample may be carry-over from other donors' samples. The CDR3 DNA reads TGTGCCAGCAGTACAGTGAATTATGACCCTGAAGCTTTCTTT. It encodes CASSTVNYDPEAFF.